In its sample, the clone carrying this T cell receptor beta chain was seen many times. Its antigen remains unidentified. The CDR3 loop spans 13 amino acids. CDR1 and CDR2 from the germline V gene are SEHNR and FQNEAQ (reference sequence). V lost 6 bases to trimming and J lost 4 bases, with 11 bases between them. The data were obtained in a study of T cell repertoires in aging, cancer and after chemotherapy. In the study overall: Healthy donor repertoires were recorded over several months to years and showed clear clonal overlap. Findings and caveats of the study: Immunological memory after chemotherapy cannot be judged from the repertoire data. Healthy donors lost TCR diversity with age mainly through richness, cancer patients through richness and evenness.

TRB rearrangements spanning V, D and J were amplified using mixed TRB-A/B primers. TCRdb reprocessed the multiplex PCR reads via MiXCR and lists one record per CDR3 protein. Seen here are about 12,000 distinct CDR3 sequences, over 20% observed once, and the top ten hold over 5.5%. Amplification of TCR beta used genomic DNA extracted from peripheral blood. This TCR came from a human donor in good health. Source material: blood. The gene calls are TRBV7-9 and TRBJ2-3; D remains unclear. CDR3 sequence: CASRSKLADTQYF. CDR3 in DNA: TGTGCCAGCAGATCAAAATTGGCAGATACGCAGTATTTT.